The 31 T cell receptor beta chains in this list originate from one sample, sequenced in a study of T cells expressing NK-cell markers. TCRdb reprocessed the 5' RACE reads and reports one entry per CDR3 protein, with no DNA. This sample contains about 260,000 distinct CDR3 sequences. Input material: blood T cells: a sorted CD56 or NKG2C T cell subset, CD4+ or CD8+ T cells, or bulk PBMC T cells (not recorded which). The receptors come from a man aged 18 to 29 in good health.

The chain uses TRBV7-9 and TRBJ1-1; without DNA, the TCRdb call of TRBD1 cannot be checked. From germline, CDR1 is SEHNR and CDR2 FQNEAQ (reference sequence). The CDR3 length is 17 residues. The CDR3 here is CASSPRGTGGLMPEAFF.

V is TRBV6-5 and J is TRBJ1-1; TCRdb's assignment of TRBD1 cannot be checked, as there is no DNA. The CDR3 covers 15 residues. Germline-derived CDR1 and CDR2 are MNHEY and SVGAGI. The CDR3 sequence is CASSWDVSGNTEAFF.

The chain joins TRBV7-9 to TRBJ2-1; TCRdb's D gene call, TRBD1, goes unchecked for lack of DNA. This CDR3 comprises 15 residues. Germline lookup yields CDR1 SEHNR and CDR2 FQNEAQ (reference sequence). The CDR3 is CASSLTGQNYNEQFF.

The chain is built from TRBV27 and TRBJ1-2; TCRdb picks TRBD1, but there is no DNA to check that call. This CDR3 is built from 16 residues. Germline-derived CDR1 and CDR2 are MNHEY and SMNVEV (reference sequence). Here the CDR3 reads CASSLRPGGELNGYTF.

V usage is TRBV11-2 and J usage is TRBJ1-4; the D gene TCRdb calls, TRBD1, cannot be checked with no DNA. This CDR3 contains 16 residues. Germline V CDR1 and CDR2: SGHAT, FQNNGV. CDR3: CASSWGQGSWNEKLFF.

V gene TRBV6-2 or TRBV6-3 combines with J gene TRBJ2-5; the D call from TCRdb, TRBD2, cannot be confirmed without DNA. The length of the CDR3 is 15 residues. Germline V gene lookup returns CDR1 MNHEY and CDR2 SVGEGT. CDR3 sequence: CASSTYTSGGKTQYF.

Here the CDR3 reads CASSYAIPSGRHEQFF. This chain joins TRBV4-2 and TRBJ2-1; the D call from TCRdb, TRBD2, cannot be confirmed without DNA. The germline CDR1 and CDR2 sequences are LGHNA and YNFKEQ. The length of the CDR3 is 16 residues.

This chain uses TRBV20-1 with TRBJ2-1; the D call from TCRdb, TRBD2, cannot be confirmed without DNA. The CDR3 is made up of 14 amino acids. Germline V lookup: CDR1 DFQATT, CDR2 SNEGSKA (reference sequence). CDR3: CSASWTSGTGEQFF.

The chain couples TRBV5-4 to TRBJ2-1. Germline V gene lookup returns CDR1 SGHNT and CDR2 YYREEE (reference sequence). This CDR3 spans 12 amino acids. The CDR3 region is CASSLDGREQFF.

The chain uses TRBV7-9 and TRBJ2-5. CDR1 and CDR2 (germline): SEHNR, FQNEAQ (reference sequence). This CDR3 region has 13 residues. The CDR3 region is CASNQGVQETQYF. The full variable domain, rest sourced from reference TRBV7-9 and TRBJ2-5, is DTGVSQNPRHKITKRGQNVTFRCDPISEHNRLYWYRQTLGQGPEFLTYFQNEAQLEKSRLLSDRFSAERPKGSFSTLEIQRTEQGDSAMYLCASNQGVQETQYFGPGTRLLVL.

The rearrangement joins TRBV20-1 to TRBJ2-3; TCRdb outputs TRBD1, but without DNA this stays unchecked. Germline CDR1 is DFQATT and CDR2 is SNEGSKA (reference sequence). The CDR3 consists of 13 residues. CDR3 protein: CSAKRTGGDTQYF.

The gene calls are TRBV20-1 and TRBJ1-5. Germline V gene sequence: CDR1 DFQATT, CDR2 SNEGSKA (reference sequence). The CDR3 spans 13 residues. CDR3 residues: CSAGDRGNQPQHF.

The chain combines TRBV19 with TRBJ1-5. Germline values: CDR1 LNHDA, CDR2 SQIVND (reference sequence). CDR3 size: 13 residues. CDR3: CASSRESNQPQHF.

The CDR3 sequence: CASSRDGGTYNEQFF. The chain is built from TRBV2 and TRBJ2-1; TCRdb picks TRBD1, but there is no DNA to check that call. This CDR3 is built from 15 residues. Germline V gives CDR1 SNHLY, CDR2 FYNNEI.

V and J are TRBV10-3 and TRBJ2-1; TCRdb's assignment of TRBD2 cannot be checked, as there is no DNA. The CDR3 runs 15 residues. Germline-derived CDR1 and CDR2 are ENHRY and SYGVKD. This CDR3 reads CAISESRGLDGEQFF.

The chain couples TRBV5-5 to TRBJ2-4; TCRdb returns TRBD1, unconfirmable since there is no DNA. From germline, CDR1 is SGHKS and CDR2 YYEKEE (reference sequence). The CDR3 has 14 amino acids. This CDR3 reads CASSLDQGANIQYF.

J is TRBJ1-1 and V is TRBV12-3 or TRBV12-4. The CDR3 consists of 13 residues. This chain's CDR3 is CASTVTLATEAFF.

The chain links TRBV25-1 to TRBJ1-1; TCRdb designates TRBD1, a call that cannot be tested without DNA. Germline assignment: CDR1 MGHDK and CDR2 SYGVNS. The CDR3 contains 14 residues. The CDR3 protein is CASSDQRGAGEAFF.

The chain's CDR3 is CSARDWDRPSNTGELFF. The chain combines TRBV20-1 with TRBJ2-2; TCRdb's assignment of TRBD1 cannot be checked, as there is no DNA. Germline values: CDR1 DFQATT, CDR2 SNEGSKA (reference sequence). The CDR3 has 17 residues.

The rearrangement links TRBV9 to TRBJ2-1; the D call from TCRdb, TRBD2, cannot be confirmed without DNA. This CDR3 has 16 amino acids. Germline-derived CDR1 and CDR2 are SGDLS and YYNGEE. The CDR3 protein is CASSVGGSGSYNEQFF. Variable domain in full (rest from reference TRBV9 and TRBJ2-1): DSGVTQTPKHLITATGQRVTLRCSPRSGDLSVYWYQQSLDQGLQFLIQYYNGEERAKGNILERFSAQQFPDLHSELNLSSLELGDSALYFCASSVGGSGSYNEQFFGPGTRLTVL.

The V and J genes are TRBV7-7 and TRBJ1-1; TCRdb's D call of TRBD1 is untestable without DNA. In germline, CDR1 is SSHAT, CDR2 FNYEAQ (reference sequence). The CDR3 runs to 14 residues. This chain's CDR3 is CASSSNRDDTEAFF. Supplemented by reference TRBV7-7 and TRBJ1-1, the full variable domain reads GAGVSQSPRYKVTKRGQDVTLRCDPISSHATLYWYQQALGQGPEFLTYFNYEAQPDKSGLPSDRFSAERPEGSISTLTIQRTEQRDSAMYRCASSSNRDDTEAFFGQGTRLTVV.

The chain uses TRBV12-3 or TRBV12-4 and TRBJ2-5. The CDR3 totals 12 residues. The CDR3 is CASSFTRETQYF.

J is TRBJ1-2 and V is TRBV6-5. The CDR3 contains 14 residues. The V gene's germline CDR1 is MNHEY and CDR2 SVGAGI. CDR3 loop: CASSYSGARYGYTF.

This chain joins TRBV20-1 and TRBJ2-5; TCRdb outputs TRBD1, but without DNA this stays unchecked. Germline values: CDR1 DFQATT, CDR2 SNEGSKA (reference sequence). This CDR3 region has 14 residues. The CDR3 loop reads CSARRGRSGETQYF.

The chain has TRBV3-1 and TRBJ1-6; lacking DNA, the TRBD1 call made by TCRdb goes unchecked. The CDR3 length is 15 residues. Germline loops: CDR1 LGHDT, CDR2 YNNKEL (reference sequence). The CDR3 loop reads CASSPLGQFNSPLHF.

This sequence joins TRBV5-4 and TRBJ2-1; lacking DNA, the TRBD1 call made by TCRdb goes unchecked. In germline, CDR1 is SGHNT, CDR2 YYREEE (reference sequence). The CDR3 loop spans 17 amino acids. The CDR3 sequence: CASSLGQGPGLNNEQFF.

This chain uses TRBV4-1 with TRBJ2-4; TCRdb proposes TRBD1, but this gene call is untestable without DNA. The CDR3 is 18 residues long. Germline CDR1 and CDR2: MGHRA and YSYEKL. CDR3 protein: CASSQDTSGTGPANIQYF.

J is TRBJ2-7 and V is TRBV5-1; without DNA, the TCRdb call of TRBD1 cannot be checked. The CDR3 totals 15 residues. Germline CDR1 is SGHRS and CDR2 is YFSETQ. The CDR3 protein is CASSPQGTGTYEQYF.

The chain joins TRBV18 to TRBJ2-6. The CDR3 contains 16 residues. Germline assignment: CDR1 KGHSH and CDR2 LQKENI. CDR3 amino acids: CASSLIDRVGANVLTF.

This chain connects TRBV4-2 to TRBJ2-1; TCRdb indicates TRBD2, and absent DNA this call remains unverified. Germline V gene lookup returns CDR1 LGHNA and CDR2 YNFKEQ. This CDR3 has 18 residues. CDR3 in amino acids: CASSQESLAGGPYNEQFF.

The V gene is TRBV5-1, the J gene TRBJ2-7. Looked up from germline, CDR1 is SGHRS and CDR2 is YFSETQ. This CDR3 comprises 13 residues. CDR3 amino acids: CASSPGSHYEQYF.